The rows below give T cell receptor beta chains drawn from one sample of a study of shared clonotypes between healthy human individuals. Profiling relied on immunoSEQ multiplex PCR, and the TCRdb table lists in-frame clones only, not all of them. The table has more than 850,000 clones, approximately 80% seen once. The sample consisted of memory CD4+ T cells from PBMCs. These receptors originate from a man aged 18 to 30 in good health. Some clones in this sample may be carry-over from other donors' samples. Both conserved end residues are part of each CDR3. A D gene is named only where the DNA matches it firmly. Clone size is shown for a subset of rows, as once, few, many or a class of expanded clone.

V gene	clone size	CDR3 length	D gene	J gene	CDR3 protein	CDR3 DNA
TRBV5-1	-	15	-	TRBJ1-2	CASSPGQPLGYGYTF	TGCGCCAGCAGCCCCGGACAGCCGCTGGGTTATGGCTACACCTTC
TRBV6-1	few	14	TRBD1	TRBJ1-2	CASSLQTGNYGYTF	TGTGCCAGCAGTTTGCAGACAGGGAACTATGGCTACACCTTC
TRBV5-1	-	14	-	TRBJ2-5	CASFTGSGQETQYF	TGCGCCAGCTTTACGGGTAGCGGCCAAGAGACCCAGTACTTC
TRBV4-3	-	16	-	TRBJ2-3	CASSQRGVPSTDTQYF	TGCGCCAGCAGCCAGAGAGGGGTACCCAGCACAGATACGCAGTATTTT
TRBV4-3	-	15	TRBD1	TRBJ1-2	CASSRSQGAFYGYTF	TGCGCCAGCAGCCGTTCCCAGGGGGCGTTCTATGGCTACACCTTC
TRBV4-1	few	19	TRBD1	TRBJ1-3	CASSTPTGAQKATGNTIYF	TGCGCCAGCAGCACCCCGACAGGGGCGCAGAAGGCTACTGGAAACACCATATATTTT
TRBV5-1	-	15	TRBD2	TRBJ2-5	CASGTRHGGQETQYF	TGCGCCAGCGGCACCCGGCACGGGGGGCAAGAGACCCAGTACTTC
TRBV7-3	-	15	-	TRBJ2-6	CASSSDPGPLSVLTF	TGTGCCAGCAGCTCGGATCCGGGACCGCTCAGCGTCCTGACTTTC
TRBV7-9	few	13	-	TRBJ1-1	CASIGQRGTEAFF	TGTGCCAGCATAGGACAGCGGGGCACTGAAGCTTTCTTT
TRBV7-2	-	16	TRBD2	TRBJ2-5	CASSLIPSGLPETQYF	TGTGCCAGCAGCTTAATTCCTAGCGGACTCCCTGAGACCCAGTACTTC
TRBV5-1	-	14	-	TRBJ2-3	CASRPVAGTDTQYF	TGCGCCAGCAGACCCGTAGCGGGCACAGATACGCAGTATTTT
TRBV2	few	15	-	TRBJ2-1	CASSEAPNGLGEQFF	TGTGCCAGCAGTGAAGCGCCCAACGGTCTTGGGGAGCAGTTCTTC
TRBV7-9	-	11	-	TRBJ1-1	CASSLEAEAFF	TGTGCCAGCAGCCTCGAGGCTGAAGCTTTCTTT
TRBV4-1	-	15	TRBD1	TRBJ1-1	CASSHTGAANTEAFF	TGCGCCAGCAGCCATACAGGGGCCGCGAACACTGAAGCTTTCTTT
TRBV27	-	14	-	TRBJ2-7	CASSPQTISYEQYF	TGTGCCAGCAGTCCCCAGACAATCTCCTACGAGCAGTACTTC
TRBV28	-	14	TRBD2	TRBJ2-7	CASKRLAGVYEQYF	TGTGCCAGCAAAAGACTAGCGGGAGTATACGAGCAGTACTTC
TRBV5-4	few	14	TRBD1	TRBJ1-3	CASSPDRAGNTIYF	TGTGCCAGCAGCCCGGACAGGGCTGGAAACACCATATATTTT
TRBV18	-	14	-	TRBJ1-2	CASSPAGHNYGYTF	TGTGCCAGCTCACCCGCGGGACATAACTATGGCTACACCTTC
TRBV19	-	13	TRBD1	TRBJ2-5	CASSTRQGETQYF	TGTGCCAGTAGTACTCGACAGGGTGAGACCCAGTACTTC
TRBV13	once	14	-	TRBJ2-1	CASSFQNNYNEQFF	TGTGCCAGCAGCTTCCAGAATAACTACAATGAGCAGTTCTTC
TRBV5-5	-	16	-	TRBJ1-4	CASSLGRAATNEKLFF	TGTGCCAGCAGTCTGGGGCGGGCTGCAACTAATGAAAAACTGTTTTTT
TRBV28	-	16	TRBD1	TRBJ2-2	CASSLLRGRVTGELFF	TGTGCCAGCAGTTTATTGAGGGGGCGCGTCACCGGGGAGCTGTTTTTT
TRBV7-2	-	16	TRBD2	TRBJ2-3	CASSDRGTTGTDTQYF	TGTGCCAGCAGCGACCGGGGGACTACGGGCACAGATACGCAGTATTTT
TRBV5-1	-	15	-	TRBJ2-2	CASTGEAGDTGELFF	TGCGCCAGCACTGGGGAAGCGGGCGACACCGGGGAGCTGTTTTTT
TRBV7-9	-	12	-	TRBJ2-3	CASSLQSDTQYF	TGTGCCAGCAGCCTACAGTCGGATACGCAGTATTTT
TRBV28	-	17	-	TRBJ1-2	CASSSPTPGRGGSGYTF	TGTGCCAGCAGTTCCCCCACCCCGGGGAGGGGTGGGTCCGGCTACACCTTC
TRBV7-6	few	15	-	TRBJ1-1	CASTLGVGGTTEAFF	TGTGCCAGCACCCTAGGGGTCGGGGGAACCACTGAAGCTTTCTTT
TRBV5-1	-	15	-	TRBJ2-3	CASSFSQGATDTQYF	TGCGCCAGCAGCTTCTCGCAGGGAGCCACAGATACGCAGTATTTT
TRBV7-9	-	14	TRBD2	TRBJ2-5	CASSSQGLVSTQYF	TGTGCCAGCAGCAGCCAGGGACTAGTGTCGACCCAGTACTTC
TRBV5-1	-	16	TRBD2	TRBJ2-5	CASSLVGSGTQETQYF	TGCGCCAGCAGCTTGGTGGGTAGCGGGACTCAAGAGACCCAGTACTTC
TRBV6-6	-	12	TRBD1	TRBJ1-2	CASSWTGRGYTF	TGTGCCAGCAGTTGGACAGGACGAGGCTACACCTTC
TRBV2	-	13	-	TRBJ1-1	CASRERVGTEAFF	TGTGCCAGCAGGGAGAGGGTGGGCACTGAAGCTTTCTTT
TRBV9	-	16	TRBD1	TRBJ2-3	CASSVAEGAGTDTQYF	TGTGCCAGCAGCGTAGCTGAGGGGGCTGGAACAGATACGCAGTATTTT
TRBV6-1	-	15	TRBD1	TRBJ1-3	CASSVRTGGRDTIYF	TGTGCCAGCAGTGTTCGGACAGGGGGACGAGACACCATATATTTT
TRBV5-4	-	14	TRBD2	TRBJ2-3	CASNSGESTDTQYF	TGTGCCAGCAACAGCGGGGAGAGCACAGATACGCAGTATTTT
TRBV9	-	14	-	TRBJ2-1	CASSVRRGYNEQFF	TGTGCCAGCAGCGTACGGCGAGGCTACAATGAGCAGTTCTTC
TRBV29-1	few	13	-	TRBJ2-3	CSVDAGQADTQYF	TGCAGCGTTGATGCAGGGCAGGCAGATACGCAGTATTTT
TRBV15	-	15	TRBD1	TRBJ1-1	CATLPDRGDSTEAFF	TGTGCCACCCTACCCGACAGGGGTGATAGCACTGAAGCTTTCTTT